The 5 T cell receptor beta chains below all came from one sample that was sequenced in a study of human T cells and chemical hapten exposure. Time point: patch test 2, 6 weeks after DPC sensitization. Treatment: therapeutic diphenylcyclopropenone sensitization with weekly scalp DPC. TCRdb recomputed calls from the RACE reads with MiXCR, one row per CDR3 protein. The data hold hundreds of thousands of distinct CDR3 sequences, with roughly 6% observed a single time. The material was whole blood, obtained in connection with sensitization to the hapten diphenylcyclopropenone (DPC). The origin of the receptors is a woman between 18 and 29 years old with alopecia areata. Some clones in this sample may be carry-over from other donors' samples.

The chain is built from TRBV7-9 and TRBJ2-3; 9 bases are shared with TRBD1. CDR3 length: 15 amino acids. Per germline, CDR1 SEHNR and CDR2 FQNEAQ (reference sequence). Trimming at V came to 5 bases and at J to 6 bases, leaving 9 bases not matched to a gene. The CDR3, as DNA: TGTGCCAGCAGCGTAACAGGGGGCCCTCACGATACGCAGTATTTT. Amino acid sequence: CASSVTGGPHDTQYF.

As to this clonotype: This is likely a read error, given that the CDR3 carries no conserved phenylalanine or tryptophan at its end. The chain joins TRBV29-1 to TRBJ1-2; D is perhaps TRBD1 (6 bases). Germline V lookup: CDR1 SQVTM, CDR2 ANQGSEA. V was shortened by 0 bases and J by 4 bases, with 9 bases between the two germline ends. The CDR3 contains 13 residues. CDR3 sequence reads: CSVEDRDIYGYTY. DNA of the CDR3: TGCAGCGTTGAAGATCGGGACATCTATGGCTACACCTAC.

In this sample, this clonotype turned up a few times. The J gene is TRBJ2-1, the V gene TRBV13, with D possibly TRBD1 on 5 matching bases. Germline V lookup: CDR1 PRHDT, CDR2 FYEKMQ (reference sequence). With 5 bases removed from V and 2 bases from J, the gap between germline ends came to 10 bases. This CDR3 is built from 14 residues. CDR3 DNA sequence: TGTGCCAGCAGCCCATCGGACACCTACAATGAGCAGTTCTTC. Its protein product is CASSPSDTYNEQFF.

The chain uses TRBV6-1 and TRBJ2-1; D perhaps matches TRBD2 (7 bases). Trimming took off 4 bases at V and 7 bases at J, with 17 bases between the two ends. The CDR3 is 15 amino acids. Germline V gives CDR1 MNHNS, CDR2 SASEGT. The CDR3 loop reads CASSGKNGGRNEQFF. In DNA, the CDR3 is TGTGCCAGCAGTGGAAAGAACGGGGGGCGGAATGAGCAGTTCTTC.

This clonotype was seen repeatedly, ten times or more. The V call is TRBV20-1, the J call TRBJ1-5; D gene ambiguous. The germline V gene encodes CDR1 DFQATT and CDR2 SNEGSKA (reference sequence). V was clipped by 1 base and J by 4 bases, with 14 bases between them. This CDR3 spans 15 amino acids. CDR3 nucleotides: TGCAGTGCTAGAGTCCTAACCAGGTCGAATCAGCCCCAGCATTTT. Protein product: CSARVLTRSNQPQHF.